The TCR beta chain under discussion was sequenced for a study of blood T cell repertoires in COVID-19. Background on the study: The samples span acute and convalescent COVID-19 from the United States, Italy and Spain.

The CDR3 spans 15 residues. The V gene's germline CDR1 is SGHTA and CDR2 FQGTGA. V was pared by 4 bases and J by 6 bases, with 9 bases of the junction left unmatched. Study members were between about 18 and 90 years old and lived in approximately 25 US regions. Clinical history as reported by participants underpinned cohort assignment. Exposed participants encountered a COVID-19 case during the 2 weeks preceding study entry. The repertoire was sequenced with immunoSEQ multiplex PCR; TCRdb's copy has only in-frame clones and lacks some. The sample carries approximately 270,000 clones, around 93% recorded once.

The chain combines TRBV7-3 with TRBJ1-2; 9 bases line up with TRBD1. The clonotype was recovered from a man aged 40-50 years who had been exposed to COVID-19. Material: PBMCs or T cells enriched from blood (not recorded which). The CDR3 loop reads CASSSTGGRGNGYTF. The CDR3 coding sequence is TGTGCCAGCAGCTCCACAGGGGGCAGGGGAAATGGCTACACCTTC.